The T cell receptor (beta chain) described here comes from a study of metastatic and nonmetastatic thyroid tumors (dated by TCRdb to about 2020). Looking at the study overall: For patients with malignant and with benign thyroid disease, the researchers compared repertoires between peripheral blood samples and tumor or nodule tissue samples.

The library was produced with PCR. The sample was run on an Illumina HiSeq 4000. High-throughput sequencing was used to profile the CDR3 region of the TCR beta-chain in every patient. Turning to the authors' computational methods: CDR3 differences across clinicopathological groups were used to build a classifier for discriminating distant-metastatic papillary thyroid cancer patients. The Shannon index was used to measure repertoire diversity, and the Morisita-Horn index was used to measure how similar tumor and blood repertoires were. Starting from the raw public reads, TCRdb applied fastp trimming at Q25, assembled clones with MiXCR and retained in-frame beta chains. These V and J calls rely on TCRdb rather than the paper's analysis. This sample holds 30,000 to 35,000 clones; about 29% were observed only once. Less than 9.5% of the sample comes from the top ten. This clone was observed at least ten times. Its specific antigen is unknown. The input lacks base qualities; no much larger clone sits a single base away.

General conclusions and limits of the study: In both blood and tumor samples, TCR beta diversity was reported to be significantly higher in malignant tumors than in benign nodules.

No patient had received any treatment before thyroid surgery. Using T-cell receptor beta sequencing, the researchers looked back retrospectively at clinical samples from patients, gathered between the early 2010s and the late 2010s. The germline V gene (reference sequence) gives CDR1 as LNHDA and CDR2 as SQIVND. For this chain, trimming is 5 bases at the V end and 4 bases at the J end, and the number of junction bases without a gene match is 10. The CDR3 runs 15 amino acids, cysteine and phenylalanine included. The read is trimmed to its CDR3 DNA, 45 bases read in frame from base 1. Material for sequencing was blood. The chain is made from TRBV19 and TRBJ2-7; TRBD1 matches 8 bases in the middle. The clonotype comes from a female donor with papillary thyroid cancer or a benign thyroid nodule (not recorded which). Some clones in this sample may be carry-over from other donors' samples. The sequence in DNA is TGTGCCAGTAGTTTTACCGGGACAGGAGTTTACGAGCAGTACTTC. Its translation is CASSFTGTGVYEQYF.